This TCR beta chain was sequenced during a study of shared clonotypes between healthy human individuals. A remark on this clone: As yet, its antigen is unknown.

General study points: Relative to their counterparts shared across all four donors, non-shared clonotypes exhibited diminished generation probabilities.

Deletions cut 3 bases from V and 2 bases from J, with 11 bases between. Germline V gene data show CDR1 as KGHSH and CDR2 as LQKENI. The CDR3 has 14 residues. Several immunoSEQ plates held equal portions of the genomic DNA taken from each subset. Profiled with immunoSEQ multiplex PCR; TCRdb holds only in-frame clones, not every one. The table lists fewer than 3 million clones, 85% to 95% of them singletons, with approximately 0.4% in the top ten. This TCR was sampled from a man between 18 and 29 years old in good health. Some clones in this sample may be carry-over from other donors' samples. Material for sequencing was naive CD4+ T cells from PBMCs. The subset is: CD45RA+ positively selected. This chain joins TRBV18 and TRBJ2-7; no clear D gene. CDR3 loop: CASSPRDAPYEQYF. The CDR3 coding sequence is TGTGCCAGCTCACCTCGAGACGCCCCCTACGAGCAGTACTTC.